The 27 T cell receptor beta chains in this list originate from one sample, sequenced in a study of cytomegalovirus exposure and HLA in healthy donors. The PCR was carried out with 60 Vbeta primers and 13 Jbeta primers. The table came from immunoSEQ multiplex PCR; TCRdb's copy has only in-frame clones and leaves some out. The sample lists 100,000 to 150,000 clones, roughly 82% occurring once. The specimen was PBMCs. The receptors derive from a woman in her sixties or seventies in good health and CMV-seropositive.

A word on this clone: Other nucleotide sequences from this sample produce the same CDR3. This chain uses TRBV30 with TRBJ2-2; TRBD1 matches at 10 bases. Trimming at V came to 0 bases and at J to 9 bases, leaving 7 bases not matched to a gene. The CDR3 runs 15 residues. CDR1 GTSNPN and CDR2 SVGIG come from the germline V gene (reference sequence). Here the CDR3 DNA reads TGTGCCTGGAGTGTTGGGACAGGGGTTCCCCGGGAGCTGTTTTTT. Encoded protein: CAWSVGTGVPRELFF.

This chain joins TRBV10-3 and TRBJ1-1; D is unresolved. The germline V gene encodes CDR1 ENHRY and CDR2 SYGVKD. V was pared by 6 bases and J by 1 base, with 9 bases between. The CDR3 contains 13 residues. The CDR3 sequence: CAIRGNQNTEAFF. CDR3 coding DNA: TGTGCCATCAGGGGCAACCAGAACACTGAAGCTTTCTTT.

This clone was recorded a few times. The rearrangement joins TRBV5-4 to TRBJ1-1, with D perhaps TRBD1 (5 bases). V was clipped by 1 base and J by 1 base, with 11 bases between them. This CDR3 is 15 amino acids long. In germline, CDR1 is SGHNT, CDR2 YYREEE (reference sequence). This CDR3 reads CASSLSGVSNTEAFF. In nucleotides, the CDR3 is TGTGCCAGCAGCTTGTCGGGGGTCTCGAACACTGAAGCTTTCTTT.

This chain connects TRBV7-2 to TRBJ2-7, with TRBD2 matching 11 bases. The CDR3 is made up of 16 amino acids. Germline V CDR1 and CDR2: SGHTA, FQGNSA. The J segment lost 2 bases and the V segment lost 5 bases, leaving 8 bases of the junction unmatched. The CDR3 bases are TGTGCCAGCAGCCTACGTTTAGCGGGGGGGCCCTACGAGCAGTACTTC. Translating it yields CASSLRLAGGPYEQYF.

The V gene is TRBV9, the J gene TRBJ2-3, with 11 bases fitting TRBD1. The CDR3 has 18 amino acids. Germline assignment: CDR1 SGDLS and CDR2 YYNGEE. The V gene end was trimmed by 0 bases and the J gene end by 5 bases; junction bases not matched to a gene: 11. The CDR3 is CASSVAPGTGGGQDTQYF. CDR3 nucleotide sequence: TGTGCCAGCAGCGTAGCGCCGGGGACAGGGGGTGGTCAAGATACGCAGTATTTT.

This sequence joins TRBV6-1 and TRBJ1-1, with TRBD1 matching over 9 bases. This CDR3 is 16 amino acids long. Trimming at V came to 2 bases and at J to 0 bases, leaving 4 bases not matched to a gene. The germline V gene encodes CDR1 MNHNS and CDR2 SASEGT. In DNA, the CDR3 is TGTGCCAGCAGTGAACGACAGGGGGGCATGAACACTGAAGCTTTCTTT. This sequence encodes CASSERQGGMNTEAFF.

This chain connects TRBV29-1 to TRBJ1-1; TRBD1 agrees at 7 bases. The J segment lost 1 base and the V segment lost 7 bases, leaving 9 bases of the junction unmatched. The CDR3 consists of 14 residues. Germline CDR1 and CDR2: SQVTM and ANQGSEA. The CDR3 spells CSGRRDSSNTEAFF. DNA for the CDR3: TGCAGCGGGAGGAGGGACAGCTCGAACACTGAAGCTTTCTTT.

The rearrangement joins TRBV5-4 to TRBJ2-6; maybe TRBD1 (6 bases). The germline V gene has CDR1 SGHNT and CDR2 YYREEE (reference sequence). This CDR3 is 16 amino acids long. Trimming removed 3 bases from V and 0 bases from J, with 10 bases in between. CDR3 amino acids: CASSSRDTSGANVLTF. CDR3 nucleotides: TGTGCCAGCAGCTCTCGGGACACCTCTGGGGCCAACGTCCTGACTTTC.

This clone was seen a handful of times. The chain links TRBV6-6 to TRBJ1-6, with D perhaps matching TRBD1 (5 bases). CDR1 MNHNY and CDR2 SVGAGI come from the germline V gene (reference sequence). V lost 5 bases and J lost 10, with 21 bases in between. CDR3 length: 16 residues. CDR3 sequence: CASSGDGGTGGSPLHF. The CDR3 nucleotides read TGTGCCAGCAGTGGGGACGGAGGCACGGGGGGATCACCCCTCCACTTT.

The chain has TRBV7-4 and TRBJ2-4; 8 bases match TRBD1. With V trimmed by 3 bases and J by 1 base, 8 bases remained unmatched. The length of the CDR3 is 17 residues. Per the germline V gene, CDR1 is SGHVT and CDR2 is SQSDAQ. CDR3: CASSFDRTGLAKNIQYF. DNA for the CDR3: TGTGCCAGCAGCTTCGACAGGACAGGGCTGGCCAAAAACATTCAGTACTTC.

Worth noting for this clone: Sequence at one end of the junction differs from germline and may be a read error. The genes are TRBV7-7 and TRBJ1-1; the D gene is possibly TRBD1 (6 bases). Germline assignment: CDR1 SSHAT and CDR2 FNYEAQ (reference sequence). The CDR3 covers 13 residues. The CDR3 DNA reads as TGTGCTAGCAGCCGGGACATGAACACTGAAGCTTTCTTT. Protein product: CASSRDMNTEAFF.

In its sample, this clone was seen a few times. CDR3: CASSPPRLAGPTDTQYF. CDR3 DNA: TGTGCCAGCAGCCCTCCTCGACTAGCGGGGCCGACAGATACGCAGTATTTT. The chain carries TRBV7-9 and TRBJ2-3, with 11 bases that match TRBD2. Germline CDR1 SEHNR, CDR2 FQNEAQ (reference sequence). The CDR3 length is 17 residues. V lost 5 bases to trimming and J lost 3 bases; unmatched junction nucleotides: 10.

This sequence joins TRBV9 and TRBJ1-2, with TRBD1 matching over 7 bases. J gave up 0 bases and V 4 bases, and 6 bases lay outside the gene matches. CDR3 length equals 15 residues. CDR1 is SGDLS and CDR2 is YYNGEE in the germline V gene. The CDR3 loop is CASSPFGQANYGYTF. CDR3 sequence (DNA): TGTGCCAGCAGCCCATTCGGACAGGCTAACTATGGCTACACCTTC.

This rearrangement joins TRBV6-6 to TRBJ1-2; TRBD1 aligns across 8 bases. After removal of 5 bases from V and 8 bases from J, the junction contained 13 bases not matched to a gene. Per germline, CDR1 MNHNY and CDR2 SVGAGI (reference sequence). CDR3 length: 15 amino acids. For the CDR3, the DNA is TGTGCCAGCAGTACCGGACAGGGAGTAGGGGAAGGCTACACCTTC. This gives the protein CASSTGQGVGEGYTF.

DNA of the CDR3: TGTGCCAGCAGCCAGGGGGCAGGGACCTACGAGCAGTACTTC. Its translation: CASSQGAGTYEQYF. This chain connects TRBV9 to TRBJ2-7; 8 bases are shared with TRBD1. The germline V gene has CDR1 SGDLS and CDR2 YYNGEE. The CDR3 loop spans 14 amino acids. The ends lost 4 bases at V and 2 bases at J; junction bases unmatched: 5.

The chain carries TRBV15 and TRBJ2-1; a possible D gene is TRBD2 (5 bases). The V gene's germline CDR1 is LNHNV and CDR2 YYDKDF (reference sequence). Trimming took off 4 bases at V and 8 bases at J, with 15 bases between the two ends. This CDR3 has 14 residues. The CDR3 coding sequence is TGTGCCACCAGCACACGGAGCCGGGGAGATGAGCAGTTCTTC. This encodes CATSTRSRGDEQFF. Variable domain in full (rest from reference TRBV15 and TRBJ2-1): DAMVIQNPRYQVTQFGKPVTLSCSQTLNHNVMYWYQQKSSQAPKLLFHYYDKDFNNEADTPDNFQSRRPNTSFCFLDIRSPGLGDTAMYLCATSTRSRGDEQFFGPGTRLTVL.

The rearrangement joins TRBV2 to TRBJ1-5; 8 nucleotides align to TRBD1. The CDR3 has 16 amino acids. From germline, CDR1 is SNHLY and CDR2 FYNNEI. V lost 4 bases and J lost 4; bases outside the gene matches: 9. CDR3 DNA: TGTGCCAGCAGTGTCAACAGGGGGGGAGGGAATCAGCCCCAGCATTTT. Residues: CASSVNRGGGNQPQHF.

This clone has only one observation. The chain links TRBV15 to TRBJ1-2, with 10 bases fitting TRBD1. The CDR3 runs 17 residues. The germline V gene encodes CDR1 LNHNV and CDR2 YYDKDF (reference sequence). V shed 0 bases and J 6 bases; nucleotides not matched to a gene: 10. The CDR3 sequence: CATSRDFSAGTGDGYTF. CDR3 DNA sequence: TGTGCCACCAGCAGAGATTTTTCAGCGGGGACAGGGGATGGCTACACCTTC.

The gene calls are TRBV7-6 and TRBJ2-2; 7 nucleotides agree with TRBD2. The CDR3 runs to 15 residues. Germline V CDR1 and CDR2: SGHVS, FNYEAQ. J lost 3 bases, V lost 7 bases, and 8 bases had no gene match. This chain's CDR3 is CASTLAEGHTGELFF. The CDR3 nucleotides are TGTGCCAGCACCCTAGCGGAGGGTCACACCGGGGAGCTGTTTTTT.

CDR3 DNA: TGTGCCAGCAGCTTAGGAGGGACACAGGGCGAGCAGTACTTC. Translating gives CASSLGGTQGEQYF. V is TRBV7-2 and J is TRBJ2-7; possibly TRBD1 for D (6 bases). The CDR3 contains 14 residues. The germline V gene has CDR1 SGHTA and CDR2 FQGNSA. Trimming pared 1 base from V and 6 bases from J, leaving 13 bases between.

In this sample, this clone turned up a few times. This rearrangement joins TRBV19 to TRBJ1-5; D may be TRBD1 (6 bases). Germline assignment: CDR1 LNHDA and CDR2 SQIVND (reference sequence). The CDR3 covers 18 residues. With 5 bases removed from V and 7 bases from J, the gap between germline ends came to 27 bases. CDR3 sequence (DNA): TGTGCCAGTAGTCTCCGGGACACAATATTAGGTCCGGGGCAGCCCCAGCATTTT. It is translated as CASSLRDTILGPGQPQHF. The entire variable domain, with the rest obtained from reference TRBV19 and TRBJ1-5, is as follows: DGGITQSPKYLFRKEGQNVTLSCEQNLNHDAMYWYRQDPGQGLRLIYYSQIVNDFQKGDIAEGYSVSREKKESFPLTVTSAQKNPTAFYLCASSLRDTILGPGQPQHFGDGTRLSIL.

J is TRBJ1-1 and V is TRBV7-2; D is unclear. V was cut by 1 base and J by 4 bases, with 10 bases left in between. Germline lookup yields CDR1 SGHTA and CDR2 FQGNSA. CDR3 size: 14 residues. DNA for the CDR3: TGTGCCAGCAGCTTAGGCTCGGGGTCCACTGAAGCTTTCTTT. This sequence encodes CASSLGSGSTEAFF. Full variable domain (rest looked up from reference TRBV7-2 and TRBJ1-1): GAGVSQSPSNKVTEKGKDVELRCDPISGHTALYWYRQSLGQGLEFLIYFQGNSAPDKSGLPSDRFSAERTGGSVSTLTIQRTQQEDSAVYLCASSLGSGSTEAFFGQGTRLTVV.

J is TRBJ2-5 and V is TRBV7-2; 7 nucleotides line up with TRBD1. The V gene end was trimmed by 4 bases and the J gene end by 5 bases; junction bases not matched to a gene: 7. CDR1 and CDR2 (germline): SGHTA, FQGNSA. This CDR3 spans 14 amino acids. CDR3 sequence reads: CASSSTGARETQYF. The CDR3 coding sequence is TGTGCCAGCAGCTCTACAGGGGCGCGGGAGACCCAGTACTTC.

The rearrangement joins TRBV7-3 to TRBJ2-1, with 11 bases matching TRBD2. This CDR3 has 14 amino acids. The germline V gene encodes CDR1 SGHTA and CDR2 FQGTGA. Trimming took 2 bases from V and 7 from J; bases not matched to a gene: 1. The CDR3 region is CASSLGTSGNEQFF. The DNA for the CDR3 is TGTGCCAGCAGCTTAGGGACTAGCGGAAATGAGCAGTTCTTC.

The chain recombines TRBV25-1 with TRBJ2-3; D not certain. The CDR3 is made up of 12 amino acids. Germline-derived CDR1 and CDR2 are MGHDK and SYGVNS. Trimming took 4 bases from V and 3 from J, leaving 5 bases between them. The DNA of the CDR3 is TGTGCCAGCAGTGCCCTGACAGATACGCAGTATTTT. As protein: CASSALTDTQYF. Using reference TRBV25-1 and TRBJ2-3 for the parts outside the CDR3, the full variable domain is EADIYQTPRYLVIGTGKKITLECSQTMGHDKMYWYQQDPGMELHLIHYSYGVNSTEKGDLSSESTVSRIRTEHFPLTLESARPSHTSQYLCASSALTDTQYFGPGTRLTVL.

This clone was seen more than once but under ten times. This chain joins TRBV7-8 and TRBJ1-2, with 9 bases identical to TRBD1. Germline-derived CDR1 and CDR2 are SGHVS and FQNEAQ. Trimming cost V 8 bases and J 5 bases; bases outside gene matches: 15. The CDR3 runs 16 residues. CDR3 amino acids: CASQRGQGVGFYGYTF. The CDR3 DNA sequence: TGTGCCAGCCAGCGGGGACAGGGAGTTGGGTTTTATGGCTACACCTTC.

This chain joins TRBV18 and TRBJ2-5; the match to TRBD2 covers 9 bases. Germline V gene data show CDR1 as KGHSH and CDR2 as LQKENI. CDR3 size: 15 residues. The J segment lost 1 base and the V segment lost 0 bases, leaving 0 bases of the junction unmatched. DNA for the CDR3: TGTGCCAGCTCACCACCAGCGGGGGGCCAAGAGACCCAGTACTTC. As protein: CASSPPAGGQETQYF.